These 17 T cell receptor beta chains were sequenced from one sample in a study of blood T cell repertoires in COVID-19. Sequencing used immunoSEQ multiplex PCR; TCRdb keeps in-frame clones, though not all of them. Altogether hundreds of thousands of clones are present, approximately 90% being singletons, with the ten largest covering about 12%. The material sequenced was peripheral blood. These receptors were obtained from a young woman who had recovered from COVID-19.

This clone was seen a single time. The chain recombines TRBV4-1 with TRBJ2-1, with 8 bases identical to TRBD2. Germline-derived CDR1 and CDR2 are MGHRA and YSYEKL. The V and J ends lost 1 base and 4 bases, in that order; junction bases with no gene match: 6. The CDR3 is 16 amino acids. CDR3 DNA sequence: TGCGCCAGCAGCCAAGTCCGGGCTAGCGGGTACAATGAGCAGTTCTTC. Translating it yields CASSQVRASGYNEQFF.

This sequence joins TRBV7-2 and TRBJ2-1, with a possible D match to TRBD1 (6 bases). V was shortened by 5 bases and J by 8 bases, with 19 bases between the two germline ends. Germline lookup yields CDR1 SGHTA and CDR2 FQGNSA. This CDR3 is built from 15 residues. The CDR3 DNA is TGTGCCAGCAGCCCTCAGAGCCTAAAGGGGGATGAGCAGTTCTTC. Translated: CASSPQSLKGDEQFF. Full variable domain (rest looked up from reference TRBV7-2 and TRBJ2-1): GAGVSQSPSNKVTEKGKDVELRCDPISGHTALYWYRQSLGQGLEFLIYFQGNSAPDKSGLPSDRFSAERTGGSVSTLTIQRTQQEDSAVYLCASSPQSLKGDEQFFGPGTRLTVL.

The V and J genes are TRBV5-1 and TRBJ2-5; 12 bases fit TRBD2. CDR1 and CDR2 (germline): SGHRS, YFSETQ. The CDR3 loop spans 16 amino acids. V lost 1 base to trimming and J lost 7 bases; unmatched junction nucleotides: 8. The chain's CDR3 is CASSLTSSGRAGTQYF. Here the CDR3 DNA reads TGCGCCAGCAGCTTGACCTCTAGCGGGAGGGCCGGGACCCAGTACTTC.

Worth noting for this clone: The identical CDR3 is also encoded by other nucleotide sequences in the sample. V is TRBV7-9 and J is TRBJ1-1; D may be TRBD1 (5 bases). The V end lost 5 bases, the J end lost 1 base, and 11 bases lay between the germline ends. The CDR3 has 14 residues. Germline V CDR1 and CDR2: SEHNR, FQNEAQ (reference sequence). The CDR3 DNA reads as TGTGCCAGCAGCCTTGACAGAGGGAACACTGAAGCTTTCTTT. This gives the protein CASSLDRGNTEAFF.

CDR3 amino acids: CASSASVYRNYGYTF. CDR3 sequence (DNA): TGTGCCAGCAGCGCTAGCGTCTACAGAAACTATGGCTACACCTTC. The gene calls are TRBV7-9 and TRBJ1-2; D not certain. CDR1 and CDR2 (germline): SEHNR, FQNEAQ (reference sequence). CDR3 size: 15 residues. V lost 5 bases to trimming and J lost 2 bases, with 15 bases between them.

V and J are TRBV7-3 and TRBJ2-3; 8 bases fit TRBD2. The CDR3 has 13 residues. V was pared by 5 bases and J by 6 bases, with 4 bases of the junction left unmatched. CDR1 SGHTA and CDR2 FQGTGA come from the germline V gene. The CDR3 nucleotides read TGTGCCAGCAGCCCCAGCGGGAGTGATACGCAGTATTTT. Residues: CASSPSGSDTQYF.

This clone was recorded only once. The rearrangement uses TRBV29-1 and TRBJ1-1, with a tentative D call TRBD1 (5 bases). Germline CDR1 is SQVTM and CDR2 is ANQGSEA. V was shortened by 7 bases and J by 1 base, with 16 bases between the two germline ends. The CDR3 length is 14 residues. CDR3 region: CSALPRVWNTEAFF. The CDR3, as DNA: TGCAGCGCACTACCCAGGGTTTGGAACACTGAAGCTTTCTTT.

The chain joins TRBV10-3 to TRBJ2-5, with 8 bases identical to TRBD2. The V segment lost 6 bases and the J segment 3 bases; nucleotides outside the gene matches: 6. Germline CDR1 reads ENHRY; CDR2 reads SYGVKD. The CDR3 covers 14 residues. Here the CDR3 DNA reads TGTGCCATCAGGAGGGGGACTAGTGAAGAGACCCAGTACTTC. Amino acid sequence: CAIRRGTSEETQYF.

The chain couples TRBV29-1 to TRBJ2-1; D might be TRBD2 (6 bases). The germline gives CDR1 SQVTM, CDR2 ANQGSEA. The CDR3 has 12 residues. The V end was cut by 0 bases, the J end by 8 bases, with 8 bases between. CDR3 region: CSVEEGGYEQFF. In DNA, the CDR3 is TGCAGCGTTGAAGAGGGGGGTTATGAGCAGTTCTTC.

This rearrangement joins TRBV11-1 to TRBJ2-7, with 11 bases fitting TRBD1. J lost 4 bases, V lost 4 bases, and 9 bases had no gene match. Germline lookup yields CDR1 SGHAT and CDR2 FQDESV (reference sequence). This CDR3 spans 16 amino acids. CDR3 DNA: TGTGCCAGCAGCTACGACCCGGGACAGGGGGAATACGAGCAGTACTTC. Its translation: CASSYDPGQGEYEQYF.

The chain employs TRBV5-1 and TRBJ2-7; D not resolved. The germline V and J ends were trimmed by 4 bases and 3 bases, with 14 bases remaining between them. This CDR3 is 14 amino acids long. Germline V gene sequence: CDR1 SGHRS, CDR2 YFSETQ. The CDR3 reads CASSPTVSNYEQYF. The CDR3 DNA reads as TGCGCCAGCAGCCCTACAGTCTCCAACTACGAGCAGTACTTC.

Here the CDR3 reads CAISPSQMDSSTEAFF. CDR3 DNA: TGTGCCATCAGTCCTTCGCAGATGGACAGCTCCACTGAAGCTTTCTTT. The V and J genes are TRBV10-3 and TRBJ1-1; perhaps TRBD1 as D (6 bases). From germline, CDR1 is ENHRY and CDR2 SYGVKD. The CDR3 consists of 16 residues. Trimming removed 5 bases at V and 4 bases at J, with 20 bases between.

This clone turned up a few times. The V call is TRBV6-6, the J call TRBJ2-5; TRBD1 matches 10 bases. V was pared by 5 bases and J by 4 bases, with 16 bases of the junction left unmatched. CDR3 length: 18 residues. Per germline, CDR1 MNHNY and CDR2 SVGAGI (reference sequence). The CDR3: CASSRFRDRGDVGETQYF. The CDR3 DNA sequence: TGTGCCAGCAGTCGATTCCGGGACAGGGGAGATGTTGGAGAGACCCAGTACTTC.

The rearrangement joins TRBV7-2 to TRBJ2-5; D unclear. This CDR3 comprises 13 residues. The V and J ends lost 6 bases and 5 bases respectively, with 13 bases between them. Germline-derived CDR1 and CDR2 are SGHTA and FQGNSA. The CDR3 bases are TGTGCCAGCAGAAACCAGGCTACGGAGACCCAGTACTTC. Encoded protein: CASRNQATETQYF.

This chain links TRBV7-6 with TRBJ2-1, with 8 bases fitting TRBD2. The CDR3 length is 15 residues. Germline CDR1 is SGHVS and CDR2 is FNYEAQ. V dropped 5 bases and J dropped 8; count of bases not matched to a gene: 11. CDR3 coding DNA: TGTGCCAGCAGCCAAACGGGGGGGCGGTTCGATGAGCAGTTCTTC. Translated, it gives CASSQTGGRFDEQFF. The whole variable domain, filled in from reference TRBV7-6 and TRBJ2-1, reads GAGVSQSPRYKVTKRGQDVALRCDPISGHVSLYWYRQALGQGPEFLTYFNYEAQQDKSGLPNDRFSAERPEGSISTLTIQRTEQRDSAMYRCASSQTGGRFDEQFFGPGTRLTVL.

CDR3 bases: TGTGCCAGCAGCTTGGGGGAGCGGGAGCTGGAGACCCAGTACTTC. This gives the protein CASSLGERELETQYF. J is TRBJ2-5 and V is TRBV5-4; 8 nucleotides match TRBD2. The germline V gene has CDR1 SGHNT and CDR2 YYREEE (reference sequence). The V gene end was trimmed by 0 bases and the J gene end by 5 bases; junction bases not matched to a gene: 6. The length of the CDR3 is 15 residues.

This chain links TRBV19 with TRBJ2-7, with unresolved D. The V end was cut by 10 bases, the J end by 5 bases, with 12 bases between. The CDR3 totals 11 residues. Germline V lookup: CDR1 LNHDA, CDR2 SQIVND (reference sequence). CDR3 nucleotide sequence: TGTGCCACCCGAGGAGTTCACGAGCAGTACTTC. It encodes CATRGVHEQYF.